This T cell receptor beta chain was recorded in a study of CD8 T cells in Susac syndrome. After extraction with the RNeasy kit, about 0.45 to 1 ug of the RNA was reverse transcribed using random hexamers. TCRdb itself ran the immunoSEQ multiplex PCR reads through MiXCR, one entry per CDR3 protein. The sample has about 250,000 distinct CDR3 sequences; around 93% are singletons. With 4 bases clipped from V and 1 base from J, the junction kept 4 bases outside the gene matches. CDR1 and CDR2 (germline): SNHLY, FYNNEI. CDR3 size: 14 residues. The authors negatively isolated CD8+ and CD4+ T cells and FACS-enriched TEMRA cells.

The sequenced sample was CD4+ T cells from PBMCs. This chain uses TRBV2 with TRBJ2-7; TRBD1 matches 7 bases. The receptor was isolated from a human donor with multiple sclerosis. In nucleotides, the CDR3 is TGTGCCAGCAGTGTCTCACAGGGGTCCTACGAGCAGTACTTC. This gives the protein CASSVSQGSYEQYF. Full variable domain (outside the CDR3, taken from reference TRBV2 and TRBJ2-7): EPEVTQTPSHQVTQMGQEVILRCVPISNHLYFYWYRQILGQKVEFLVSFYNNEISEKSEIFDDQFSVERPDGSNFTLKIRSTKLEDSAMYFCASSVSQGSYEQYFGPGTRLTVT.